A single sample gave rise to the 17 T cell receptor beta chains below, sequenced in a study of blood T cell repertoires in COVID-19. TCRdb's table, derived via immunoSEQ multiplex PCR, lists solely in-frame clones and lacks some. The sample has more than 110,000 clones; less than 80% are singletons. The sample consisted of peripheral blood. The receptors stem from a man in his fifties or sixties with acute or convalescent COVID-19.

The chain joins TRBV6-1 to TRBJ2-3, with unresolved D. In germline, CDR1 is MNHNS, CDR2 SASEGT. Trimming left V 3 bases short and J 12 bases short, with 16 bases between. The CDR3 spans 13 residues. The DNA for the CDR3 is TGTGCCAGCAGTGACACCACATTTTCAGGACAGTATTTT. This translates into CASSDTTFSGQYF.

The chain combines TRBV7-9 with TRBJ1-3; no firm D call. The germline V gene encodes CDR1 SEHNR and CDR2 FQNEAQ (reference sequence). Deletions cut 10 bases from V and 1 base from J, with 11 bases between. This CDR3 is 13 amino acids long. For the CDR3, the DNA is TGTGCCACGCAGACCGGGTCTGGAAACACCATATATTTT. Translated, it gives CATQTGSGNTIYF.

This rearrangement joins TRBV7-8 to TRBJ1-6; 8 nucleotides line up with TRBD1. Trimming at V came to 3 bases and at J to 10 bases, leaving 11 bases not matched to a gene. The germline CDR1 and CDR2 sequences are SGHVS and FQNEAQ. The CDR3 sequence is 16 residues long. CDR3 in amino acids: CASSFLSRQGRSPLHF. For the CDR3, the DNA is TGTGCCAGCAGCTTCTTATCCCGACAGGGGCGATCACCCCTCCACTTT.

The genes are TRBV7-2 and TRBJ2-7; 12 bases fit TRBD1. The V gene end was trimmed by 2 bases and the J gene end by 7 bases; junction bases not matched to a gene: 6. From germline, CDR1 is SGHTA and CDR2 FQGNSA. The CDR3 has 15 amino acids. The CDR3 DNA reads as TGTGCCAGCAGCTTACGGGACAGGGGGCTCGGTGAGCAGTACTTC. It translates to CASSLRDRGLGEQYF.

The gene calls are TRBV6-5 and TRBJ2-7; TRBD2 agrees at 10 bases. The CDR3 is 14 residues long. Losses at the gene ends were 7 bases for V and 3 bases for J; bases not matched to a gene: 6. CDR1 MNHEY and CDR2 SVGAGI come from the germline V gene. The CDR3 here is CASTQTSGYYEQYF. DNA of the CDR3: TGTGCCAGCACCCAGACTAGCGGGTACTACGAGCAGTACTTC.

This rearrangement joins TRBV19 to TRBJ1-5; possibly TRBD1 for D (5 bases). This CDR3 has 15 amino acids. CDR1 and CDR2 from the germline V gene are LNHDA and SQIVND (reference sequence). Between the trimmed V and J ends, which lost 6 bases and 7 bases, there was a span of 19 bases. CDR3 in DNA: TGTGCCAGTAGCCCTCGGGCGGCAGGGCTCCAGCCCCAGCATTTT. Translation gives CASSPRAAGLQPQHF.

This sequence joins TRBV9 and TRBJ2-7; possible D gene TRBD1, 6 bases. Germline V gene sequence: CDR1 SGDLS, CDR2 YYNGEE. V was cut by 0 bases and J by 2 bases, with 12 bases left in between. The CDR3 loop spans 15 amino acids. Here the CDR3 DNA reads TGTGCCAGCAGCGTAGATTTCAGGGGTGCCTACGAGCAGTACTTC. Translating it yields CASSVDFRGAYEQYF.

The CDR3 DNA sequence: TGTGCCAGCAGCTTAGATTTCGGTTACGAGCAGTACTTC. Translated, it gives CASSLDFGYEQYF. The V call is TRBV7-9, the J call TRBJ2-7; D remains ambiguous. The germline CDR1 and CDR2 sequences are SEHNR and FQNEAQ (reference sequence). CDR3 size: 13 residues. Trimming removed 1 base at V and 4 bases at J, with 8 bases between.

The chain recombines TRBV27 with TRBJ1-4, with TRBD1 as a possible D gene (5 bases). Germline loops: CDR1 MNHEY, CDR2 SMNVEV (reference sequence). The CDR3 covers 13 residues. V lost 2 bases, J lost 7 bases, and 8 bases lay in between. The CDR3 loop reads CASSLRGSEKLFF. CDR3 bases: TGTGCCAGCAGTTTAAGGGGCAGTGAAAAACTGTTTTTT.

A single count supports this clone. The junction does not match germline at one end; this may be a read error. Other DNA sequences in the sample encode the same CDR3. This sequence joins TRBV5-1 and TRBJ1-2, with a possible D match to TRBD1 (5 bases). Per the germline V gene, CDR1 is SGHRS and CDR2 is YFSETQ. CDR3 size: 13 residues. The CDR3 sequence: CASSPWGVDGYTF. In DNA form, the CDR3 reads TGCGCCAGCAGCCCTTGGGGGGTTGATGGTTACACCTTC.

The CDR3 is CASSLRVTYEQYF. The CDR3 DNA is TGTGCCAGCAGTTTACGAGTTACCTACGAGCAGTACTTC. This sequence joins TRBV27 and TRBJ2-7; D is unresolved. This CDR3 spans 13 amino acids. Per germline, CDR1 MNHEY and CDR2 SMNVEV (reference sequence). With 2 bases removed from V and 2 bases from J, the gap between germline ends came to 7 bases.

The chain uses TRBV5-4 and TRBJ1-6, with TRBD1 matching 8 bases. The CDR3 has 16 residues. With V trimmed by 3 bases and J by 7 bases, 9 bases remained unmatched. Per the germline V gene, CDR1 is SGHNT and CDR2 is YYREEE (reference sequence). The CDR3, as DNA: TGTGCCAGCAGCTCACTTTTACAGGGGGGGAATTCACCCCTCCACTTT. Translated, it gives CASSSLLQGGNSPLHF.

V usage is TRBV5-5 and J usage is TRBJ1-5; no clear D. The CDR3 loop spans 15 amino acids. The V gene's germline CDR1 is SGHKS and CDR2 YYEKEE (reference sequence). V gave up 0 bases and J gave up 0 bases, with 7 bases separating them. CDR3 coding DNA: TGTGCCAGCAGCTTGGGGGCTTTTAGCAATCAGCCCCAGCATTTT. Encoded protein: CASSLGAFSNQPQHF.

The J gene is TRBJ1-1, the V gene TRBV12-5; tentatively, D is TRBD1 (6 bases). Germline values: CDR1 LGHNT, CDR2 FRNRAP. CDR3 length equals 14 residues. Between the trimmed V and J ends, which lost 3 bases and 1 base, there was a span of 9 bases. CDR3 amino acids: CASGFSTGNTEAFF. The CDR3 coding sequence is TGTGCTAGTGGTTTTTCGACAGGGAACACTGAAGCTTTCTTT.

The chain has TRBV5-5 and TRBJ2-3, with TRBD2 matching over 10 bases. Trimming cost V 2 bases and J 4 bases; bases outside gene matches: 4. Germline V CDR1 and CDR2: SGHKS, YYEKEE (reference sequence). The CDR3 is made up of 15 amino acids. The CDR3 DNA sequence: TGTGCCAGCAGCTTAGCTAGCGGGAGCTCAGATACGCAGTATTTT. As protein: CASSLASGSSDTQYF.

The chain is built from TRBV2 and TRBJ1-1, with 12 bases aligning to TRBD1. CDR3 length: 18 amino acids. Germline assignment: CDR1 SNHLY and CDR2 FYNNEI. After removal of 4 bases from V and 1 base from J, the junction contained 10 bases not matched to a gene. In DNA form, the CDR3 reads TGTGCCAGCAGTGGGACGGGACAGGGGGCCATTAGGAACACTGAAGCTTTCTTT. It translates to CASSGTGQGAIRNTEAFF.

The rearrangement links TRBV6-5 to TRBJ2-5; D not certain. The CDR3 covers 10 residues. The germline V gene encodes CDR1 MNHEY and CDR2 SVGAGI. V lost 10 bases, J lost 3 bases, and 6 bases lay in between. CDR3 region: CATTEETQYF. The CDR3 DNA sequence: TGTGCCACCACGGAAGAGACCCAGTACTTC.